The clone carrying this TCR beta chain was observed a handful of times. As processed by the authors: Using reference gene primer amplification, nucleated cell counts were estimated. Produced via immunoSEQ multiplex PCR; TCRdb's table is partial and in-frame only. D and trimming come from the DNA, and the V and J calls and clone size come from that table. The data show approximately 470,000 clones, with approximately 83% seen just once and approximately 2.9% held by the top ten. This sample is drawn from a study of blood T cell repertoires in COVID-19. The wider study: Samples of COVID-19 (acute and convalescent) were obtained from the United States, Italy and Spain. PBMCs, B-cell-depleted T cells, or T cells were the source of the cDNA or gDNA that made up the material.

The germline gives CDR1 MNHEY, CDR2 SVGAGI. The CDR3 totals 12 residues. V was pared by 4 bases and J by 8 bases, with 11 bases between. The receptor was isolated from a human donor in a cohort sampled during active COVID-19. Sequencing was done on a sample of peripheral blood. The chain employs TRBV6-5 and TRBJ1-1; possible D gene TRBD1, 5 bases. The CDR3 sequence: CASSFRGGEAFF. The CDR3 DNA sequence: TGTGCCAGCAGTTTCCGGGGGGGGGAAGCTTTCTTT.